This T cell receptor (beta chain) was sequenced in a study of blood T cell repertoires in COVID-19. Looking at the study overall: T cells, B-cell-depleted T cells, or PBMCs supplied cDNA or gDNA.

This clone was found once. During active infection, Seattle patients enrolled and were then monitored through disease. There are 17 residues in the CDR3. The germline CDR1 and CDR2 sequences are MGHRA and YSYEKL. V lost 4 bases and J 1 base, leaving 20 bases between the germline ends. As handled by the study authors: Estimates of nucleated cell counts were drawn from the amplification of reference gene primers. Profiling relied on immunoSEQ multiplex PCR, and the TCRdb table lists in-frame clones only, not all of them. V, J and clone size were drawn from that table, and D and trimming were deduced from the DNA. This table holds under 350,000 clones, roughly 90% found once.

The V gene is TRBV4-1, the J gene TRBJ2-7, with D tentatively TRBD2 (5 bases). The sequence was collected from a woman aged 25-40 years with COVID-19, enrolled during active disease. Sample: peripheral blood. In nucleotides, the CDR3 is TGCGCCAGCAGCCCTCCTAACCCTAGCATGCAATCCTACGAGCAGTACTTC. Its translation is CASSPPNPSMQSYEQYF.